This TCR beta chain was sequenced for a study of beta chain features in type 1 diabetes. Study conclusions and caveats: Shorter TCRB CDR3s, moderately but significantly so, were found in Type 1 diabetes patients in all four CD4+ subsets.

V was pared by 10 bases and J by 3 bases, with 13 bases between. The germline CDR1 and CDR2 sequences are SGHDN and FVKESK. This CDR3 is built from 13 residues. Reverse transcription of all isolated RNA meant that expressed TCRB transcripts were sequenced. Clones were read by immunoSEQ multiplex PCR, and TCRdb kept only the in-frame ones, dropping some. The sample contains more than 300,000 clones, roughly 12% of which appear only once. This clone was detected only a few times. Its antigen is still unknown. The chain carries TRBV14 and TRBJ1-3; no reliable D call. The TCR originated in a woman between 18 and 30 years old with type 1 diabetes. Material for sequencing was naive CD4+ T cells from blood. The chain's CDR3 is CANPEGYGNTIYF. CDR3 in DNA: TGTGCCAACCCGGAGGGTTATGGAAACACCATATATTTT.